This TCR beta chain was identified during a study of vaccination effects on CD4 cells after COVID-19 (dated by TCRdb to between 2021 and 2023). Regarding the complete study: Across the study, the median time from the second dose to post-vaccine sampling was 72 days (range 14 to 241). SARS-CoV-2 spike-specific CD4+ TCR repertoires from before and after mRNA vaccination were compared in COVID-19 convalescent patients and in infection-naive vaccine recipients. Altogether, 10 COVID-19 convalescent patients and a handful of SARS-CoV-2-naive healthy vaccine recipients made up the full study. In the study, cultures from other donors were sequenced using the Oncomine TCR Beta short-read assay on an Illumina iSeq 100. Study-level results and caveats: The study was limited by a small number of convalescent patients and lacked early post-infection timepoints. In healthy vaccine recipients, vaccine-induced clones were almost all SARS-CoV-2 mono-reactive, with only 1 of 255 cross-reactive with common cold coronaviruses. At late post-vaccination timepoints, both infection-induced and vaccine-induced clones showed marked clonal contraction, consistent with waning T cell responses.

Library method: the immunoSEQ multiplex PCR assay. TCR beta CDR3 sequencing was performed on DNA from the cultured, isolated CD4+ T cells. In the source study's methods: Non-productive TCR sequences were removed, reads were trimmed to the CDR3 region, and CDR3s of at least 7 amino acids were retained. Antigen-specific clonotypes were identified with the MANAFEST web app by comparing expansion in peptide wells against reference cultures. For clones to be considered positive, expansion at FDR<0.05 versus reference and all other wells, an odds ratio above 5, and a frequency above 0.1% in two replicate wells were required. Clonotypes significantly expanded in SARS-CoV-2 spike wells and in at least one common cold coronavirus spike condition were defined as cross-reactive. Using the stringdist R package, CDR3 similarity was measured by Levenshtein distance, and unrooted trees were constructed with ape in R 3.6.1. Drawn from immuneACCESS, this table holds only the in-frame rearrangements with V and J called that TCRdb kept. Clones are partly lost; checked studies trace under half to an unresolved V gene and leave the rest unexplained. V and J calls and clone size are as listed in that table; D and trimming were resolved from the DNA. The table for this sample lists 75,000 or so clones; roughly 73% of them were counted only once. 1.1% of the sample is in the top ten clones.

To identify antigen-specific CD4+ T cell clonotypes by their expansion, the ViraFEST assay first stimulated PBMC with viral peptide pools and then applied TCR sequencing. After approximately eleven days of culture, CD4+ T cells were isolated with the EasySep CD4+ T cell isolation kit. Participants received two doses of either the BNT162b2 or the mRNA-1273 mRNA SARS-CoV-2 vaccine. Negative nucleocapsid antibody results before and after vaccination confirmed that the healthy vaccine recipients had no prior SARS-CoV-2 infection. About 2 million PBMC per well were cultured in IMDM with approximately 5% human AB serum, 9 to 10 IU/ml IL-2 and gentamicin, plus 10 ug/ml peptides. On days 3 and 7, half of the culture medium was replaced with fresh IL-2-containing medium. Unless noted otherwise, every peptide stimulation condition was grown in triplicate wells. Using Ficoll-Paque Plus gradient centrifugation, PBMC were separated from whole blood and then either used fresh or cryopreserved at -140C. The overlapping peptide pools covered the spike proteins of SARS-CoV-2 and of the common cold coronaviruses HCoV-NL63, HCoV-OC43 and HCoV-229E. The QIAamp micro DNA kit was used to extract genomic DNA from the cultured CD4+ T cells.

A word on this clone: Its antigen is currently not known. No much larger clone exists at a distance of one base, and base qualities are not known.

Germline trimming amounts to 4 bases on V and 8 bases on J, with 9 as the count of junction bases outside the gene matches. As encoded in the germline V gene, CDR1 is SGHRS while CDR2 is YFSETQ. From the cysteine up to the phenylalanine, the CDR3 has a length of 15 residues. The sequence is cut down to CDR3 DNA, 45 bases in frame from base 1. The source of this sequence is a human donor who received a COVID-19 vaccine. The specimen was CD4+ T cells from PBMCs cultured with HCoV-OC43 spike peptides, collected after COVID-19 vaccination. The sample's cell subset or site label, decoded: HCoV-OC43 spike overlapping peptide pool stimulation. The rearranged chain carries TRBV5-1 and TRBJ2-1, and 10 junction bases match TRBD2. CDR3 reads: CASSLRTSGGDEQFF. The bases are TGCGCCAGCAGCCTCAGGACTAGCGGCGGGGATGAGCAGTTCTTC.